The TCR beta chain under discussion was sequenced for a study of blood T cell repertoires in COVID-19. Study-wide context: Cohort 3 donors counted as recovered after two negative PCRs, clearance, or resolved symptoms.

As originally analysed: For nucleated cells, counts were estimated from reference gene primer amplification. Method: immunoSEQ multiplex PCR; TCRdb's copy keeps in-frame clones and lacks some. The D gene and trimming were derived from the DNA, and the V and J assignments and clone size from that table. The sample shows hundreds of thousands of clones, about 87% of them seen only once. The CDR3 runs to 14 residues. V gave up 5 bases and J gave up 1 base, with 6 bases separating them. Germline CDR1 is SGHVS and CDR2 is FQNEAQ. Sequenced: PBMCs or T cells enriched from blood (not recorded which). This clonotype was obtained from a man in his forties in a cohort exposed to, infected with or recovered from COVID-19 (not recorded which). The chain is built from TRBV7-8 and TRBJ2-6, with D unresolved. The chain's CDR3 is CASSPNSGANVLTF. The CDR3 DNA is TGTGCCAGCAGCCCAAATTCTGGGGCCAACGTCCTGACTTTC. The full variable domain, its missing parts supplied by reference TRBV7-8 and TRBJ2-6, is GAGVSQSPRYKVAKRGQDVALRCDPISGHVSLFWYQQALGQGPEFLTYFQNEAQLDKSGLPSDRFFAERPEGSVSTLKIQRTQQEDSAVYLCASSPNSGANVLTFGAGSRLTVL.